This note documents a single T cell receptor beta chain sequence. V was pared by 7 bases and J by 5 bases, with 16 bases of the junction left unmatched. This CDR3 contains 16 residues. From germline, CDR1 is MDHEN and CDR2 SYDVKM. This entry is derived from a study of STAT5B mutations in CD4+ large granular lymphocyte leukemia. The protocol was immunoSEQ multiplex PCR, while the TCRdb copy is restricted to in-frame clones and leaves out a portion. Among around 29,000 clones listed, 70% to 85% were seen once. The chain carries TRBV28 and TRBJ2-7; 8 bases map to TRBD2. The TCR was taken from a human donor in good health. Material: CD4+ T cells from blood buffy coats. DNA for the CDR3: TGTGCCAGCATCTCGCGGAGGAGCGGGGGTTTCCACGAGCAGTACGTC. Translation gives CASISRRSGGFHEQYV.